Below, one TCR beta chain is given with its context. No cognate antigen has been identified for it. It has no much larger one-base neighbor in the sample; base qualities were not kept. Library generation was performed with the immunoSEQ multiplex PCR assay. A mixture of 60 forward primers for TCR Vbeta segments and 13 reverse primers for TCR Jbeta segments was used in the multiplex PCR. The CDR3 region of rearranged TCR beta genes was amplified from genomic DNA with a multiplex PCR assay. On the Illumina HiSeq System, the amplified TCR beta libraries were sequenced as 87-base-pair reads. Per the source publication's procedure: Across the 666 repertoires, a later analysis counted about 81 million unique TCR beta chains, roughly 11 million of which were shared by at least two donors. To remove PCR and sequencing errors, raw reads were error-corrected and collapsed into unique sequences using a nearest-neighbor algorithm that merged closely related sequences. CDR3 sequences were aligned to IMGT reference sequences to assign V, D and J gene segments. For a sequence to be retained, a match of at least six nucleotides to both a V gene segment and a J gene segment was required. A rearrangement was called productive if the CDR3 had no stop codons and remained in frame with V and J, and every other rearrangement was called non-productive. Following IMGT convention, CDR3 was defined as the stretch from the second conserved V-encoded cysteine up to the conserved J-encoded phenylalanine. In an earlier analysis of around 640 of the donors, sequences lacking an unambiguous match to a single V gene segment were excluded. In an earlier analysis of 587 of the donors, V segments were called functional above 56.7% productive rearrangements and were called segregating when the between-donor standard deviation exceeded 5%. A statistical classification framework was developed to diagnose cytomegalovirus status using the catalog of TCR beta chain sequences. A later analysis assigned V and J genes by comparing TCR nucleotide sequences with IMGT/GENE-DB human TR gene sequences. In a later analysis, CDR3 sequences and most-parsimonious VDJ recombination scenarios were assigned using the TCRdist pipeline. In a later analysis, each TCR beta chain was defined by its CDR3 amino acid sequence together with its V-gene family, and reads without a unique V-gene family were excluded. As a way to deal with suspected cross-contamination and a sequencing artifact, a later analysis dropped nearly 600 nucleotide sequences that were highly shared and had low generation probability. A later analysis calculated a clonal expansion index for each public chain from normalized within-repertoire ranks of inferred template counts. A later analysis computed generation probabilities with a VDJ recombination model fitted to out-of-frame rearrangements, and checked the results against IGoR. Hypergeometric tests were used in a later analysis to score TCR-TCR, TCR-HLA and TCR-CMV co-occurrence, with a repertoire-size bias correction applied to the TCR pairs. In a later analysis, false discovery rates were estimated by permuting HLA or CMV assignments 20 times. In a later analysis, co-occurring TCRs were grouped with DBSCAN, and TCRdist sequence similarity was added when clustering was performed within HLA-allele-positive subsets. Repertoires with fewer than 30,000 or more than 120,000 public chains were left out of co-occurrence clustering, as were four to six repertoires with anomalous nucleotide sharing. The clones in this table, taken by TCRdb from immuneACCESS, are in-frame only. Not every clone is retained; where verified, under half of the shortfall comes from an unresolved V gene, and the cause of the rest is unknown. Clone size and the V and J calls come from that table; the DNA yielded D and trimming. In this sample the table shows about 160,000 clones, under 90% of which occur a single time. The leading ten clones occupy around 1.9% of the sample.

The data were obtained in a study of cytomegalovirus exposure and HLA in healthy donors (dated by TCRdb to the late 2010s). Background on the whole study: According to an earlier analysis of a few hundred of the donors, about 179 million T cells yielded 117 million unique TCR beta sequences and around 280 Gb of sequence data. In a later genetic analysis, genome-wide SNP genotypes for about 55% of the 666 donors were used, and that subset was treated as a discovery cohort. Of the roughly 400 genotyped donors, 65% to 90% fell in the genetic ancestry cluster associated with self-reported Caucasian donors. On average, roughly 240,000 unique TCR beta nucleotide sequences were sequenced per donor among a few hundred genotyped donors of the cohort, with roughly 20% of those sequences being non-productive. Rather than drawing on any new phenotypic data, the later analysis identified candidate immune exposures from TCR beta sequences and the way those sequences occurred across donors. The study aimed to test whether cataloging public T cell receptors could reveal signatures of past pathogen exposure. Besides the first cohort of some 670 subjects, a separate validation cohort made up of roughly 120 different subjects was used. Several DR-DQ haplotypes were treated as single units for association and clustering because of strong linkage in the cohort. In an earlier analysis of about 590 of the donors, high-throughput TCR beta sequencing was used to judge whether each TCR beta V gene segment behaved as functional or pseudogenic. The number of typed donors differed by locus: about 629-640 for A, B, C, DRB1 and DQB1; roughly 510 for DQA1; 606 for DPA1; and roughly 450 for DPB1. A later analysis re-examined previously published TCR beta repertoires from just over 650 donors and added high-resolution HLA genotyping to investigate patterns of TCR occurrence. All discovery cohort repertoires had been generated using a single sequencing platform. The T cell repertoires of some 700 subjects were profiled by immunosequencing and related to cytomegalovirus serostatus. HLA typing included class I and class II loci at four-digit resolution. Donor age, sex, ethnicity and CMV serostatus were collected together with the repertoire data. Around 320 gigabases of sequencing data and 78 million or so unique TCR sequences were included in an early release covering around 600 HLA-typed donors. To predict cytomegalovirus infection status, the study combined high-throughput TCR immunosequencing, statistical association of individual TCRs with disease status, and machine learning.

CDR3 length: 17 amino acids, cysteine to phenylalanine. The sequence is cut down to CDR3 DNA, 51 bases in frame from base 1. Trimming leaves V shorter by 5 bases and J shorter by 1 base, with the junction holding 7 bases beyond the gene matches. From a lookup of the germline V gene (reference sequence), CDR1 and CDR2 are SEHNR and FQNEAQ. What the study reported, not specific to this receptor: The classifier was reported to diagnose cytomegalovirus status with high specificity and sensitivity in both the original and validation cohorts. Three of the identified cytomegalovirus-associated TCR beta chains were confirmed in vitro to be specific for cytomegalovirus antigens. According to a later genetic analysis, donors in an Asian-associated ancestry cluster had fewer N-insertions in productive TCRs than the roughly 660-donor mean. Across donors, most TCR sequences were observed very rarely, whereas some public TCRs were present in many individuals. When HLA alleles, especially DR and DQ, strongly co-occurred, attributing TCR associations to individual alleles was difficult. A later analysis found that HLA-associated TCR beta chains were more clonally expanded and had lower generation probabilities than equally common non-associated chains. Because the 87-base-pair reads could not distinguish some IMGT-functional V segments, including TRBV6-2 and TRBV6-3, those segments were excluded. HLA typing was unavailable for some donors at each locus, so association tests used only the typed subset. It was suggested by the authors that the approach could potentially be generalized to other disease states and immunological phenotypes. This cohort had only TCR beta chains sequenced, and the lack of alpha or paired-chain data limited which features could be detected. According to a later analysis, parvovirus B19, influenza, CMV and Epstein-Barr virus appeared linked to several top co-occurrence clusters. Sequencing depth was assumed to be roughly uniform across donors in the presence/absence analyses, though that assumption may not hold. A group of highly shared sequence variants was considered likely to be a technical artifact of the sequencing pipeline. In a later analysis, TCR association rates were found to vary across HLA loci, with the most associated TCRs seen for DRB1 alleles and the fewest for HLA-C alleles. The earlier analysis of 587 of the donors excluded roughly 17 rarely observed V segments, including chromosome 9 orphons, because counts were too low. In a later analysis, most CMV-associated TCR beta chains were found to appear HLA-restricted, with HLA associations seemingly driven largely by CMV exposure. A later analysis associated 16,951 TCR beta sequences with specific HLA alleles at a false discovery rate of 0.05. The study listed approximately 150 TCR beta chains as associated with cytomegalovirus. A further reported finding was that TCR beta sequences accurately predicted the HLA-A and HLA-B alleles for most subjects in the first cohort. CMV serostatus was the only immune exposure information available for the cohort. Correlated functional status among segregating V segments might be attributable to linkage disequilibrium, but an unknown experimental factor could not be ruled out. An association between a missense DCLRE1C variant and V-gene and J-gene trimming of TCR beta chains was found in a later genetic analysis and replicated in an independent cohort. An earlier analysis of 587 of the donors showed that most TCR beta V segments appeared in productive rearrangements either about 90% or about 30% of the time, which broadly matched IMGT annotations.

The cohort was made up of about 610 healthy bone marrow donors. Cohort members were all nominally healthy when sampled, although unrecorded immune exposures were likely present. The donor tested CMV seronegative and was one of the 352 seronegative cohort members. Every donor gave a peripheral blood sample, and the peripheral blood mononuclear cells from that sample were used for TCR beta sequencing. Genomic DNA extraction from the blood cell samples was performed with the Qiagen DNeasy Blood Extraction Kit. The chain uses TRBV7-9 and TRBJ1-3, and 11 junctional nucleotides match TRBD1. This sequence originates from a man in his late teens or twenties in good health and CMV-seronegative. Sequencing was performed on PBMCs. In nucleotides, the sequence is TGTGCCAGCAGCCCTCCCGGACAGGGGGCTTCTGGAAACACCATATATTTT. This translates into CASSPPGQGASGNTIYF.